This is a list of T cell receptor beta chains from one sample in a study of CD8 T cells in Susac syndrome. TCRdb passed the immunoSEQ multiplex PCR reads through MiXCR, listing each CDR3 protein once. The table lists approximately 180,000 distinct CDR3 sequences, almost 96% of them singletons, with approximately 0.09% in the top ten. Sequencing was done on a sample of CD4+ T cells from PBMCs. These receptors were taken from a human donor with multiple sclerosis. Both conserved end residues are part of each CDR3. Fields, in order: V gene, clone size, D gene, CDR3 length, J gene, CDR3 protein, CDR3 DNA. D genes are given only for firm matches. Size is stated for part of the rows, as once, few or many counts, or as a class when the clone is expanded.

v_call: TRBV2; clone_size: -; d_call: -; cdr3_length: 14; j_call: TRBJ2-7; cdr3_aa: CASSEGGGVGEQYF; cdr3_nt: TGTGCCAGCAGTGAAGGAGGGGGGGTAGGCGAGCAGTACTTC
v_call: TRBV5-1; clone_size: -; d_call: -; cdr3_length: 13; j_call: TRBJ2-1; cdr3_aa: CASSRSREDEQFF; cdr3_nt: TGCGCCAGCAGCCGGTCGAGGGAAGATGAGCAGTTCTTC
v_call: TRBV6-6; clone_size: -; d_call: -; cdr3_length: 16; j_call: TRBJ2-3; cdr3_aa: CASSYSGRGVTDTQYF; cdr3_nt: TGTGCCAGCAGTTACTCGGGGCGGGGAGTCACAGATACGCAGTATTTT
v_call: TRBV29-1; clone_size: -; d_call: -; cdr3_length: 14; j_call: TRBJ1-2; cdr3_aa: CSVDHLKGSYGYTF; cdr3_nt: TGCAGCGTTGATCACCTGAAGGGGAGCTATGGCTACACCTTC
v_call: TRBV3-1; clone_size: -; d_call: -; cdr3_length: 16; j_call: TRBJ2-7; cdr3_aa: CASSPQLDPSLEEQYF; cdr3_nt: TGTGCCAGCAGCCCGCAGTTAGATCCTTCCCTGGAGGAGCAGTACTTC
v_call: TRBV24-1; clone_size: -; d_call: -; cdr3_length: 13; j_call: TRBJ2-6; cdr3_aa: CATSEAGANVLTF; cdr3_nt: TGTGCCACCAGTGAAGCTGGGGCCAACGTCCTGACTTTC
v_call: TRBV6-6; clone_size: -; d_call: -; cdr3_length: 11; j_call: TRBJ2-5; cdr3_aa: CASSYWETQYF; cdr3_nt: TGTGCCAGCAGTTACTGGGAGACCCAGTACTTC
v_call: TRBV30; clone_size: -; d_call: -; cdr3_length: 12; j_call: TRBJ2-1; cdr3_aa: CASSPPLGEQFF; cdr3_nt: TGTGCCTCCTCCCCCCCACTGGGAGAGCAGTTCTTC
v_call: TRBV9; clone_size: -; d_call: -; cdr3_length: 16; j_call: TRBJ2-6; cdr3_aa: CASSARATSGANVLTF; cdr3_nt: TGTGCCAGCAGCGCCCGCGCTACCTCTGGGGCCAACGTCCTGACTTTC
v_call: TRBV29-1; clone_size: -; d_call: TRBD1; cdr3_length: 13; j_call: TRBJ1-4; cdr3_aa: CSGTGTENEKLFF; cdr3_nt: TGCAGCGGTACCGGGACAGAGAATGAAAAACTGTTTTTT
v_call: TRBV9; clone_size: -; d_call: TRBD1; cdr3_length: 15; j_call: TRBJ1-2; cdr3_aa: CASSPPQGTGYGYTF; cdr3_nt: TGTGCCAGCAGCCCACCACAGGGGACGGGCTATGGCTACACCTTC
v_call: TRBV20-1; clone_size: -; d_call: TRBD2; cdr3_length: 16; j_call: TRBJ2-1; cdr3_aa: CSAPGLAGGMYNEQFF; cdr3_nt: TGCAGTGCGCCGGGACTAGCGGGGGGCATGTATAATGAGCAGTTCTTC
v_call: TRBV4-3; clone_size: -; d_call: -; cdr3_length: 15; j_call: TRBJ2-6; cdr3_aa: CASSQGNLGGNVLTF; cdr3_nt: TGCGCCAGCAGCCAGGGAAATTTAGGCGGCAACGTCCTGACTTTC
v_call: TRBV20-1; clone_size: -; d_call: -; cdr3_length: 14; j_call: TRBJ2-1; cdr3_aa: CSAVPGPGNNEQFF; cdr3_nt: TGCAGTGCTGTTCCGGGACCTGGGAACAATGAGCAGTTCTTC
v_call: TRBV30; clone_size: once; d_call: TRBD2; cdr3_length: 15; j_call: TRBJ2-3; cdr3_aa: CAWSVPAGETDTQYF; cdr3_nt: TGTGCCTGGAGTGTACCGGCGGGGGAGACAGATACGCAGTATTTT
v_call: TRBV4-2; clone_size: -; d_call: TRBD1; cdr3_length: 16; j_call: TRBJ2-1; cdr3_aa: CASSRQTGMVNNEQFF; cdr3_nt: TGTGCCAGCAGCCGCCAGACAGGGATGGTCAACAATGAGCAGTTCTTC
v_call: TRBV3-1; clone_size: -; d_call: -; cdr3_length: 13; j_call: TRBJ2-1; cdr3_aa: CASSTNTPNEQFF; cdr3_nt: TGTGCCAGCAGCACAAACACGCCGAATGAGCAGTTCTTC
v_call: TRBV29-1; clone_size: -; d_call: -; cdr3_length: 14; j_call: TRBJ2-2; cdr3_aa: CSAEGAANTGELFF; cdr3_nt: TGCAGCGCCGAAGGGGCAGCGAACACCGGGGAGCTGTTTTTT
v_call: TRBV9; clone_size: -; d_call: -; cdr3_length: 15; j_call: TRBJ2-2; cdr3_aa: CASSVLGRNTGELFF; cdr3_nt: TGTGCCAGCAGCGTTTTGGGGAGGAACACCGGGGAGCTGTTTTTT
v_call: TRBV3-1; clone_size: -; d_call: -; cdr3_length: 13; j_call: TRBJ1-5; cdr3_aa: CASSQEGGTPQHF; cdr3_nt: TGTGCCAGCAGCCAAGAGGGGGGTACGCCCCAGCATTTT
v_call: TRBV30; clone_size: -; d_call: -; cdr3_length: 13; j_call: TRBJ2-1; cdr3_aa: CAWSVRSYNEQFF; cdr3_nt: TGTGCCTGGAGTGTACGGTCCTACAATGAGCAGTTCTTC
v_call: TRBV27; clone_size: -; d_call: -; cdr3_length: 12; j_call: TRBJ2-4; cdr3_aa: CASSPQYRIQYF; cdr3_nt: TGTGCCAGCAGTCCCCAGTATCGGATTCAGTACTTC
v_call: TRBV2; clone_size: -; d_call: -; cdr3_length: 12; j_call: TRBJ2-3; cdr3_aa: CASTPRTDTQYF; cdr3_nt: TGTGCCAGCACCCCACGGACAGATACGCAGTATTTT
v_call: TRBV29-1; clone_size: -; d_call: -; cdr3_length: 12; j_call: TRBJ1-1; cdr3_aa: CSGRGGRTEAFF; cdr3_nt: TGCAGCGGGAGGGGGGGCCGGACTGAAGCTTTCTTT
v_call: TRBV7-9; clone_size: -; d_call: -; cdr3_length: 13; j_call: TRBJ1-2; cdr3_aa: CASSVQALDGYTF; cdr3_nt: TGTGCCAGCAGCGTCCAGGCCCTGGACGGCTACACCTTC
v_call: TRBV4-1; clone_size: -; d_call: -; cdr3_length: 15; j_call: TRBJ1-2; cdr3_aa: CASSQDFPGPRGYTF; cdr3_nt: TGCGCCAGCAGCCAAGATTTCCCGGGACCCAGAGGCTACACCTTC
v_call: TRBV20-1; clone_size: -; d_call: -; cdr3_length: 12; j_call: TRBJ1-1; cdr3_aa: CSARTPNTEAFF; cdr3_nt: TGCAGTGCGAGGACGCCTAACACTGAAGCTTTCTTT
v_call: TRBV12-3/TRBV12-4; clone_size: -; d_call: -; cdr3_length: 13; j_call: TRBJ2-5; cdr3_aa: CASSSYQQETQYF; cdr3_nt: TGTGCCAGCAGTTCGTATCAGCAAGAGACCCAGTACTTC
v_call: TRBV6-2/TRBV6-3; clone_size: once; d_call: -; cdr3_length: 16; j_call: TRBJ2-1; cdr3_aa: CASSSDPGPFNLQQFF; cdr3_nt: TGTGCCAGCAGCTCCGATCCTGGGCCCTTCAACCTTCAGCAGTTCTTC